The 8 T cell receptor beta chains reported below all come from one sample, sequenced in a study of blood T cell repertoires in COVID-19 (dated by TCRdb to the early 2020s). The protocol used for the library was the immunoSEQ multiplex PCR assay. This is the immuneACCESS table as TCRdb keeps it, with only in-frame sequences that have V and J called. A part of the clones is gone; compared with another copy, unresolved V genes explain less than half, and the rest is unexplained. The sample table records 300,000 to 450,000 clones; roughly 80% of these occur just once. About 1% of the sample rests with the top ten. Sequencing was done on a sample of peripheral blood. These receptor sequences come from a human donor with acute or convalescent COVID-19. The donor label of this sample is uncertain.

This clone showed up just a few times. The genes are TRBV5-1 and TRBJ2-7; 8 bases line up with TRBD1. The CDR3 is 14 residues long. The germline gives CDR1 SGHRS, CDR2 YFSETQ. With 0 bases clipped from V and 13 bases from J, the junction kept 12 bases outside the gene matches. CDR3 DNA: TGCGCCAGCAGCTTGGGGGACCCAGGGGGCGAGGTTTACTTC. Encoded protein: CASSLGDPGGEVYF.

This clone was picked up one time. The rearrangement links TRBV3-1 (or the pseudogene TRBV3-2) to TRBJ2-6; no reliable D call. V was pared by 0 bases and J by 1 base, with 7 bases between. Per the germline V gene, CDR1 is LGHDT and CDR2 is YNNKEL (reference sequence). The length of the CDR3 is 16 residues. The CDR3 DNA reads TGTGCCAGCAGCCAAGACTACTGGTCTGGGGCCAACGTCCTGACTTTC. This codes for CASSQDYWSGANVLTF.

This sequence joins TRBV5-4 and TRBJ1-6; D gene uncertain. Trimming stripped 2 bases from V and 12 bases from J, with 15 bases between. This CDR3 has 14 residues. Germline lookup yields CDR1 SGHNT and CDR2 YYREEE (reference sequence). CDR3 nucleotide sequence: TGTGCCAGCAGCTTTAGCCCCTCCACCAGACCCCTCCACTTT. Protein sequence: CASSFSPSTRPLHF.

The V and J genes are TRBV5-4 and TRBJ1-2; D is ambiguous. V was clipped by 1 base and J by 1 base, with 8 bases between them. The CDR3 covers 14 residues. CDR1 and CDR2 from the germline V gene are SGHNT and YYREEE (reference sequence). The CDR3 loop reads CASSLTSINYGYTF. CDR3 nucleotides: TGTGCCAGCAGCTTGACCAGTATTAACTATGGCTACACCTTC.

This clone was counted many times. This rearrangement joins TRBV2 to TRBJ2-7; 9 bases agree with TRBD2. The germline gives CDR1 SNHLY, CDR2 FYNNEI. This CDR3 is 14 amino acids long. The V gene end was trimmed by 8 bases and the J gene end by 4 bases; junction bases not matched to a gene: 9. The CDR3 here is CASVPGLASYEQYF. The CDR3 DNA is TGTGCCAGCGTACCGGGACTAGCCTCTTACGAGCAGTACTTC.

This chain joins TRBV6-5 and TRBJ1-2; no reliable D call. The CDR3 has 13 residues. The V and J ends lost 6 bases and 3 bases respectively, with 11 bases between them. Germline V gene sequence: CDR1 MNHEY, CDR2 SVGAGI. The CDR3 sequence: CASSRDYYYGYTF. DNA of the CDR3: TGTGCCAGCAGCCGAGACTACTACTATGGCTACACCTTC.

This chain links TRBV7-9 with TRBJ1-2; unclear D gene. Trimming left V 5 bases short and J 8 bases short, with 18 bases between. The CDR3 is 14 amino acids. The germline V gene has CDR1 SEHNR and CDR2 FQNEAQ (reference sequence). The CDR3 sequence: CASSRTSVSGGYTF. Written as DNA, the CDR3 is TGTGCCAGCAGCCGAACGTCGGTATCCGGGGGCTACACCTTC. The variable domain in full, with the rest retrieved from reference TRBV7-9 and TRBJ1-2, is DTGVSQNPRHKITKRGQNVTFRCDPISEHNRLYWYRQTLGQGPEFLTYFQNEAQLEKSRLLSDRFSAERPKGSFSTLEIQRTEQGDSAMYLCASSRTSVSGGYTFGSGTRLTVV.

In DNA, the CDR3 is TGTGCCAGCAGTGAAGGGTTTTCGGGAGCCTCCTACGAGCAGTACTTC. Its translation: CASSEGFSGASYEQYF. The chain uses TRBV6-1 and TRBJ2-7; the D gene is possibly TRBD2 (6 bases). The CDR3 has 16 amino acids. Trimming removed 1 base at V and 0 bases at J, with 13 bases between. Germline values: CDR1 MNHNS, CDR2 SASEGT.